The 31 T cell receptor beta chains below were found in one sample sequenced in a study of T cell repertoires in cytomegalovirus infection. TCRdb analysed the reads with MiXCR anew, one entry per CDR3 protein. The top ten hold roughly 13% of the sample, which has around 360,000 distinct CDR3 sequences, about 35% seen once. For these TCRs, the target antigens are not known. This material consisted of cultured PBMCs, taken from culture after CMV antigen stimulation. The origin of the receptors is a human donor in good health (CMV status not recorded). Some clones in this sample may be carry-over from other donors' samples.

The chain recombines TRBV20-1 with TRBJ2-2, with 8 bases identical to TRBD2. J lost 3 bases, V lost 0 bases, and 9 bases had no gene match. The V gene's germline CDR1 is DFQATT and CDR2 SNEGSKA (reference sequence). The CDR3 extends over 17 amino acids. The CDR3 DNA sequence: TGCAGTGCTAGAGATTTGATGAGCGGGAGTTACACCGGGGAGCTGTTTTTT. As protein: CSARDLMSGSYTGELFF.

The genes are TRBV11-2 and TRBJ1-2, with D unclear. The CDR3 consists of 15 residues. Germline-derived CDR1 and CDR2 are SGHAT and FQNNGV. With 1 base removed from V and 7 bases from J, the gap between germline ends came to 16 bases. CDR3 nucleotide sequence: TGTGCCAGCAGCTTAGGGTGGGGAATGTTGAGTGGCTACACCTTC. Amino acid sequence: CASSLGWGMLSGYTF.

This clonotype has only a few counts. V gene TRBV7-2 combines with J gene TRBJ2-5; D not resolved. Germline lookup yields CDR1 SGHTA and CDR2 FQGNSA. V was cut by 4 bases and J by 5 bases, with 8 bases left in between. This CDR3 contains 12 residues. This chain's CDR3 is CASSSTPETQYF. DNA of the CDR3: TGTGCCAGCAGCTCCACCCCGGAGACCCAGTACTTC.

This clonotype turned up a few times. The chain is built from TRBV18 and TRBJ2-3; perhaps D is TRBD1 or TRBD2 (5 bases each). The CDR3 has 14 amino acids. CDR1 KGHSH and CDR2 LQKENI come from the germline V gene. V dropped 7 bases and J dropped 1 base, with 12 bases sitting between them. The CDR3 protein is CASYEGTGTDTQYF. As DNA, the CDR3 is TGTGCCAGCTACGAGGGGACGGGCACAGATACGCAGTATTTT. Looking up the rest from reference TRBV18 and TRBJ2-3 gives the full variable domain: NAGVMQNPRHLVRRRGQEARLRCSPMKGHSHVYWYRQLPEEGLKFMVYLQKENIIDESGMPKERFSAEFPKEGPSILRIQQVVRGDSAAYFCASYEGTGTDTQYFGPGTRLTVL.

This clonotype has just a few counts. The chain employs TRBV11-2 and TRBJ2-5, with unresolved D. The germline CDR1 and CDR2 sequences are SGHAT and FQNNGV. Trimming stripped 0 bases from V and 0 bases from J, with 5 bases between. There are 14 residues in the CDR3. CDR3 amino acids: CASSLDKYQETQYF. CDR3 bases: TGTGCCAGCAGCTTAGACAAGTACCAAGAGACCCAGTACTTC.

The rearrangement links TRBV6-2 or TRBV6-3 to TRBJ2-5, with D maybe TRBD1 (7 bases). The CDR3 is made up of 16 amino acids. Trimming took off 6 bases at V and 2 bases at J, with 19 bases between the two ends. Germline assignment: CDR1 MNHEY and CDR2 SVGEGT. The CDR3 sequence: CASRRQGGRVQETQYF. CDR3 coding DNA: TGTGCCAGCAGAAGACAGGGAGGTCGGGTTCAAGAGACCCAGTACTTC.

This clonotype has a single count. V is TRBV4-1 and J is TRBJ1-1, with 10 bases identical to TRBD1. The CDR3 is 15 residues long. Per the germline V gene, CDR1 is MGHRA and CDR2 is YSYEKL. Trimming cost V 3 bases and J 4 bases; bases outside gene matches: 5. CDR3 nucleotide sequence: TGCGCCAGCAGCCAGGTGGACAGGGGGGGCACTGAAGCTTTCTTT. Translated: CASSQVDRGGTEAFF.

The rearrangement links TRBV5-1 to TRBJ1-1, with no clear D. The V gene's germline CDR1 is SGHRS and CDR2 YFSETQ. The V end lost 2 bases, the J end lost 0 bases, and 11 bases lay between the germline ends. The CDR3 extends over 15 amino acids. The CDR3 reads CASSFGPGLNTEAFF. Here the CDR3 DNA reads TGCGCCAGCAGCTTTGGGCCGGGCCTGAACACTGAAGCTTTCTTT.

Points on this clonotype: The germline gene is not matched at one end of the junction; a read error may be the cause. J is TRBJ1-2 and V is TRBV4-1; 10 bases match TRBD1. Germline assignment: CDR1 MGHRA and CDR2 YSYEKL. The CDR3 extends over 19 amino acids. The CDR3 here is CASSQGLRIGGTGADGYTF. Written as DNA, the CDR3 is TGTGCCAGCAGCCAGGGTTTAAGAATAGGCGGGACAGGGGCAGATGGCTACACCTTC.

The genes are TRBV7-2 and TRBJ1-2, with D perhaps TRBD1 (6 bases). The CDR3 runs 15 residues. CDR1 is SGHTA, CDR2 FQGNSA, per germline. V lost 6 bases to trimming and J lost 4 bases, with 18 bases between them. CDR3 DNA sequence: TGTGCCAGCAGGGAAGACAGGAGCTACATCTATGGCTACACCTTC. Amino acids: CASREDRSYIYGYTF. Drawing the rest from reference TRBV7-2 and TRBJ1-2, the complete variable domain is GAGVSQSPSNKVTEKGKDVELRCDPISGHTALYWYRQSLGQGLEFLIYFQGNSAPDKSGLPSDRFSAERTGGSVSTLTIQRTQQEDSAVYLCASREDRSYIYGYTFGSGTRLTVV.

The J gene is TRBJ2-2, the V gene TRBV11-3, with no clear D. Germline CDR1 and CDR2: SGHNT and YENEEA. The CDR3 sequence is 14 residues long. Trimming stripped 7 bases from V and 0 bases from J, with 9 bases between. The CDR3 loop is CASKRDPNTGELFF. CDR3 nucleotide sequence: TGTGCCAGCAAAAGAGATCCGAACACCGGGGAGCTGTTTTTT. Combining the CDR3 with reference TRBV11-3 and TRBJ2-2 gives the whole variable domain EAGVVQSPRYKIIEKKQPVAFWCNPISGHNTLYWYLQNLGQGPELLIRYENEEAVDDSQLPKDRFSAERLKGVDSTLKIQPAELGDSAVYLCASKRDPNTGELFFGEGSRLTVL.

The gene calls are TRBV12-3 or TRBV12-4 and TRBJ2-6; perhaps TRBD1 as D (5 bases). This CDR3 spans 21 amino acids. The V gene lost 5 bases and the J gene lost 0 bases, with 26 bases spanning the gap. Here the CDR3 DNA reads TGTGCCAGCAGTCCTTACTCCCTCCGACAGAGTTCTAGCTCTGGGGCCAACGTCCTGACTTTC. This encodes CASSPYSLRQSSSSGANVLTF.

The chain combines TRBV5-6 with TRBJ2-2; D gene uncertain. The CDR3 runs 13 residues. V lost 0 bases and J 9 bases, leaving 9 bases between the germline ends. CDR1 SGHDT and CDR2 YYEEEE come from the germline V gene. In DNA, the CDR3 is TGTGCCAGCAGCTTGGACGGAAACCGGGAGCTGTTTTTT. This sequence encodes CASSLDGNRELFF.

In DNA form, the CDR3 reads TGTGCCAGCTCACCACCGAGCGAGGACGAGTCTGGCTACACCTTC. Protein sequence: CASSPPSEDESGYTF. The V call is TRBV18, the J call TRBJ1-2; D unresolved. The CDR3 has 15 amino acids. In germline, CDR1 is KGHSH, CDR2 LQKENI. V lost 0 bases and J 7 bases, leaving 15 bases between the germline ends. The full variable domain, with the rest looked up from reference TRBV18 and TRBJ1-2, is NAGVMQNPRHLVRRRGQEARLRCSPMKGHSHVYWYRQLPEEGLKFMVYLQKENIIDESGMPKERFSAEFPKEGPSILRIQQVVRGDSAAYFCASSPPSEDESGYTFGSGTRLTVV.

The CDR3 is CAISDFGTDYNEQFF. DNA for the CDR3: TGTGCCATCAGTGACTTTGGGACAGATTACAATGAGCAGTTCTTC. This sequence joins TRBV10-3 and TRBJ2-1; TRBD1 aligns across 7 bases. Germline V CDR1 and CDR2: ENHRY, SYGVKD. After removal of 3 bases from V and 4 bases from J, the junction contained 6 bases not matched to a gene. This CDR3 comprises 15 residues.

Written as DNA, the CDR3 is TGTGCCAGCAGTTCGCTTCAGGGAGGTACTGAAGCTTTCTTT. It is translated as CASSSLQGGTEAFF. The chain has TRBV27 and TRBJ1-1; TRBD1 is a possible D gene (5 bases). The V end was cut by 4 bases, the J end by 5 bases, with 14 bases between. The CDR3 is made up of 14 amino acids. Germline CDR1 is MNHEY and CDR2 is SMNVEV (reference sequence).

The CDR3 sequence is CASSLGRDRTGNQPQHF. For the CDR3, the DNA is TGTGCCAGCAGCTTAGGAAGGGACAGGACCGGCAATCAGCCCCAGCATTTT. The V and J genes are TRBV7-9 and TRBJ1-5; 8 positions match TRBD1. The CDR3 covers 17 residues. Germline loops: CDR1 SEHNR, CDR2 FQNEAQ (reference sequence). V was clipped by 1 base and J by 2 bases; unmatched bases: 7.

The genes are TRBV3-1 and TRBJ2-6; no firm D call. V was cut by 3 bases and J by 3 bases, with 6 bases left in between. The CDR3 has 14 residues. Germline V gives CDR1 LGHDT, CDR2 YNNKEL (reference sequence). CDR3 DNA: TGTGCCAGCAGCCAGGGAATTGGGGCCAACGTCCTGACTTTC. Translated: CASSQGIGANVLTF.

This clonotype was observed a few times. J is TRBJ2-7 and V is TRBV4-1; 9 bases agree with TRBD1. CDR3 length: 16 residues. V dropped 0 bases and J dropped 5; count of bases not matched to a gene: 8. Germline V gene data show CDR1 as MGHRA and CDR2 as YSYEKL. CDR3 DNA sequence: TGCGCCAGCAGCCAAGATCTAGGACAGGGGAACAACGAGCAGTACTTC. Its translation is CASSQDLGQGNNEQYF.

This clonotype occurred a few times. This chain uses TRBV6-1 with TRBJ1-6; 7 bases line up with TRBD1. J lost 11 bases, V lost 6 bases, and 16 bases had no gene match. The CDR3 spans 16 residues. CDR1 is MNHNS, CDR2 SASEGT, per germline. CDR3 residues: CASRQLSTGLWAPLHF. The CDR3 DNA sequence: TGTGCCAGCAGGCAACTATCGACAGGGTTATGGGCACCCCTCCACTTT.

The chain is built from TRBV19 and TRBJ1-2, with D unclear. Germline CDR1 is LNHDA and CDR2 is SQIVND (reference sequence). V gave up 2 bases and J gave up 6 bases, with 7 bases separating them. This CDR3 is 12 amino acids long. The CDR3 region is CASSIRGDGYTF. In nucleotides, the CDR3 is TGTGCCAGTAGTATACGCGGGGATGGCTACACCTTC.

This clonotype was recorded only once. The chain employs TRBV27 and TRBJ1-5; D might be TRBD1 (5 bases). Trimming took 6 bases from V and 9 from J, leaving 12 bases between them. The CDR3 is 12 residues long. CDR1 is MNHEY, CDR2 SMNVEV, per germline (reference sequence). CDR3: CASSPGGRPQHF. In DNA form, the CDR3 reads TGTGCCAGCAGCCCCGGGGGACGGCCCCAGCATTTT.

V is TRBV7-9 and J is TRBJ2-1; perhaps TRBD1 as D (5 bases). The CDR3 contains 13 residues. Germline lookup yields CDR1 SEHNR and CDR2 FQNEAQ (reference sequence). V gave up 1 base and J gave up 10 bases, with 11 bases separating them. This CDR3 reads CASSLEVGREQFF. CDR3 coding DNA: TGTGCCAGCAGCTTAGAGGTGGGGCGGGAGCAGTTCTTC.

This sequence joins TRBV12-3 or TRBV12-4 and TRBJ1-5, with D uncertain. The V end lost 5 bases, the J end lost 3 bases, and 14 bases lay between the germline ends. This CDR3 contains 15 residues. CDR3 region: CASSPPGVFNQPQHF. The CDR3 bases are TGTGCCAGCAGTCCCCCCGGGGTTTTCAATCAGCCCCAGCATTTT.

V is TRBV6-6 and J is TRBJ1-2, with 7 bases identical to TRBD1. Germline trimming cut 7 bases from V and 8 bases from J; bases unmatched to any gene: 10. Germline V gene lookup returns CDR1 MNHNY and CDR2 SVGAGI (reference sequence). The CDR3 covers 13 residues. DNA for the CDR3: TGTGCCAGCATCCCTCAGGGGGGGATGGGCTACACCTTC. This sequence encodes CASIPQGGMGYTF.

This sequence joins TRBV19 and TRBJ1-3; D unresolved. Germline values: CDR1 LNHDA, CDR2 SQIVND (reference sequence). There are 14 residues in the CDR3. The V end lost 6 bases, the J end lost 0 bases, and 9 bases lay between the germline ends. This chain's CDR3 is CASRTLSSGNTIYF. CDR3 DNA sequence: TGTGCCAGTAGGACGTTGAGCTCTGGAAACACCATATATTTT.

This clonotype was seen a handful of times. The J gene is TRBJ2-5, the V gene TRBV19, with 7 bases that match TRBD1. Germline V gene lookup returns CDR1 LNHDA and CDR2 SQIVND (reference sequence). This CDR3 has 15 amino acids. Trimming cost V 5 bases and J 4 bases; bases outside gene matches: 10. In nucleotides, the CDR3 is TGTGCCAGTAGTGTGGGACAGACCCTCAGAGAGACCCAGTACTTC. Its translation is CASSVGQTLRETQYF.

Comments on this clonotype: No conserved phenylalanine or tryptophan ends this CDR3, so it is likely a read error. The chain has TRBV7-2 and TRBJ1-1, with D perhaps TRBD1 (6 bases). Germline V gene data show CDR1 as SGHTA and CDR2 as FQGNSA. The V end was cut by 0 bases, the J end by 5 bases, with 16 bases between. CDR3 size: 16 residues. The chain's CDR3 is CASSLATGARLTEAFL. In DNA, the CDR3 is TGTGCCAGCAGCTTAGCGACGGGGGCGAGATTGACTGAAGCTTTCCTT.

This clonotype was seen a handful of times. A much larger clone differs from this one at a single base, so this may be a read error. The J gene is TRBJ2-7, the V gene TRBV7-6; D not certain. Trimming removed 1 base at V and 6 bases at J, with 10 bases between. Per the germline V gene, CDR1 is SGHVS and CDR2 is FNYEAQ. The CDR3 is 13 residues long. The CDR3 region has the DNA TGTGCCAGCAGCTTAGTAGTTGGGTTCGAGCAGTACTTC. Residues: CASSLVVGFEQYF.

V gene TRBV4-3 combines with J gene TRBJ1-2; D is possibly TRBD1 (6 bases). CDR3 size: 15 residues. CDR1 and CDR2 from the germline V gene are LGHNA and YSLEER. The V end was cut by 0 bases, the J end by 4 bases, with 12 bases between. The CDR3 region has the DNA TGCGCCAGCAGCCAAGATGAGGACAGACCCTATGGCTACACCTTC. It is translated as CASSQDEDRPYGYTF.

This clonotype came up a few times. V usage is TRBV28 and J usage is TRBJ1-1; D is uncertain. V was clipped by 3 bases and J by 5 bases, with 1 base between them. The CDR3 spans 10 residues. Germline CDR1 reads MDHEN; CDR2 reads SYDVKM. The DNA for the CDR3 is TGTGCCAGCAGTTTGACTGAAGCTTTCTTT. Residues: CASSLTEAFF.